A single sample is the source of the 29 T cell receptor beta chains below, sequenced in a study of brain T cells in children with intractable seizures. Profiled with immunoSEQ multiplex PCR; TCRdb holds only in-frame clones, not every one. The sample yields approximately 77,000 clones, 85% to 95% seen once. This specimen was peripheral blood, taken at surgery. Receptors originate from a boy under two years old with tuberous sclerosis and intractable seizures.

The gene calls are TRBV5-1 and TRBJ2-7, with D perhaps TRBD1 or TRBD2 (5 bases each). Between the trimmed V and J ends, which lost 4 bases and 0 bases, there was a span of 20 bases. There are 17 residues in the CDR3. The germline gives CDR1 SGHRS, CDR2 YFSETQ. The CDR3 coding sequence is TGCGCCAGCAGCCGTATACCAGACAGTACTAGCTCCTACGAGCAGTACTTC. Protein: CASSRIPDSTSSYEQYF.

This chain links TRBV4-1 with TRBJ2-7; no clear D. Germline V gene lookup returns CDR1 MGHRA and CDR2 YSYEKL. The V and J ends lost 0 bases and 3 bases respectively, with 18 bases between them. The CDR3 length is 17 residues. The CDR3 DNA is TGCGCCAGCAGCCAAGACGTGGGCGCCAGCTCCTTCTACGAGCAGTACTTC. Residues: CASSQDVGASSFYEQYF.

The rearrangement links TRBV7-9 to TRBJ1-5; D not certain. The CDR3 consists of 15 residues. CDR1 is SEHNR, CDR2 FQNEAQ, per germline (reference sequence). Trimming pared 1 base from V and 2 bases from J, leaving 9 bases between. CDR3 bases: TGTGCCAGCAGCTTAGGACACGGTGGCAATCAGCCCCAGCATTTT. Translation gives CASSLGHGGNQPQHF. Drawing the rest from reference TRBV7-9 and TRBJ1-5, the complete variable domain is DTGVSQNPRHKITKRGQNVTFRCDPISEHNRLYWYRQTLGQGPEFLTYFQNEAQLEKSRLLSDRFSAERPKGSFSTLEIQRTEQGDSAMYLCASSLGHGGNQPQHFGDGTRLSIL.

About this clone: Other DNA sequences in this specimen translate into the identical CDR3. The rearrangement joins TRBV9 to TRBJ1-1; the D gene is possibly TRBD1 (5 bases). Trimming took 5 bases from V and 11 from J, leaving 19 bases between them. Germline CDR1 is SGDLS and CDR2 is YYNGEE. There are 13 residues in the CDR3. Written as DNA, the CDR3 is TGTGCCAGCAGTTCAACCGGGACCGCGGGGGCTTTCTTT. Translated: CASSSTGTAGAFF.

This chain connects TRBV20-1 to TRBJ1-2, with D uncertain. This CDR3 has 11 residues. The germline gives CDR1 DFQATT, CDR2 SNEGSKA (reference sequence). V was pared by 5 bases and J by 6 bases, with 10 bases between. The CDR3 region is CSADERNGYTF. The CDR3 nucleotides read TGCAGTGCTGATGAAAGGAATGGCTACACCTTC.

V and J are TRBV20-1 and TRBJ1-2, with D unclear. V lost 6 bases, J lost 5 bases, and 10 bases lay in between. The CDR3 has 11 amino acids. Germline V gene lookup returns CDR1 DFQATT and CDR2 SNEGSKA (reference sequence). The CDR3 nucleotides are TGCAGTGCACCGGCGGAGTATGGCTACACCTTC. Amino acids: CSAPAEYGYTF.

The chain is built from TRBV28 and TRBJ2-4; TRBD2 aligns across 9 bases. Germline V gene sequence: CDR1 MDHEN, CDR2 SYDVKM. V shed 4 bases and J 6 bases; nucleotides not matched to a gene: 10. The CDR3 length is 16 residues. CDR3 nucleotides: TGTGCCAGCAGTTCCGGACTAGCGAGGAGTTTAAACATTCAGTACTTC. Translating it yields CASSSGLARSLNIQYF.

The J gene is TRBJ1-2, the V gene TRBV2; D is perhaps TRBD1 (6 bases). V was trimmed by 8 bases and J by 9 bases, leaving 19 bases between them. Germline lookup yields CDR1 SNHLY and CDR2 FYNNEI. CDR3 length: 13 amino acids. DNA of the CDR3: TGTGCCAGCGTGATAAGAGAACAGGGTAGCTACACCTTC. The encoded protein is CASVIREQGSYTF.

In this sample, this clone turned up once. The rearrangement joins TRBV4-2 to TRBJ2-7; D might be TRBD2 (5 bases). Trimming left V 4 bases short and J 6 bases short, with 19 bases between. The CDR3 length is 15 residues. Germline assignment: CDR1 LGHNA and CDR2 YNFKEQ. The CDR3 sequence: CASSPNGVADSEQYF. CDR3 in DNA: TGTGCCAGCAGCCCGAACGGGGTCGCCGACTCCGAGCAGTACTTC.

The chain joins TRBV14 to TRBJ1-2, with D possibly TRBD1 on 5 matching bases. Germline V gene data show CDR1 as SGHDN and CDR2 as FVKESK. The CDR3 totals 16 residues. V was trimmed by 1 base and J by 7 bases, leaving 19 bases between them. The CDR3 coding sequence is TGTGCCAGCAGCCAAGTAAACTGGGGGGGATCATCTGGCTACACCTTC. Its translation is CASSQVNWGGSSGYTF. Full variable domain (outside the CDR3, taken from reference TRBV14 and TRBJ1-2): EAGVTQFPSHSVIEKGQTVTLRCDPISGHDNLYWYRRVMGKEIKFLLHFVKESKQDESGMPNNRFLAERTGGTYSTLKVQPAELEDSGVYFCASSQVNWGGSSGYTFGSGTRLTVV.

The chain uses TRBV7-1 and TRBJ2-1; 14 bases align to TRBD2. TRBV7-1 is noted as an ORF with a role that remains uncertain. J gave up 3 bases and V 3 bases, and 25 bases lay outside the gene matches. CDR3 length: 24 amino acids. The chain's CDR3 is CASSSPRGTRTSGGHSEIYNEQFF. CDR3 nucleotide sequence: TGTGCCAGCAGCTCCCCTAGGGGGACGCGGACTAGCGGGGGGCACTCGGAGATCTACAATGAGCAGTTCTTC.

The rearrangement links TRBV28 to TRBJ2-3, with D possibly called TRBD1 or TRBD2 (5 bases each). Between the trimmed V and J ends, which lost 3 bases and 3 bases, there was a span of 13 bases. CDR3 size: 15 residues. CDR1 and CDR2 from the germline V gene are MDHEN and SYDVKM. The CDR3 is CASSLGVGGTDTQYF. The CDR3 DNA is TGTGCCAGCAGTTTGGGTGTTGGGGGAACAGATACGCAGTATTTT.

The chain carries TRBV6-1 and TRBJ1-3, with D unclear. Trimming took 0 bases from V and 0 from J, leaving 9 bases between them. This CDR3 spans 16 amino acids. Germline lookup yields CDR1 MNHNS and CDR2 SASEGT. The CDR3 is CASSEATVPSGNTIYF. CDR3 bases: TGTGCCAGCAGTGAAGCAACAGTCCCCTCTGGAAACACCATATATTTT.

V and J are TRBV5-1 and TRBJ1-1; D not resolved. CDR3 length equals 14 residues. CDR1 and CDR2 (germline): SGHRS, YFSETQ. V was shortened by 0 bases and J by 2 bases, with 8 bases between the two germline ends. The chain's CDR3 is CASSLGAANTEAFF. The CDR3 DNA sequence: TGCGCCAGCAGCTTGGGAGCGGCCAACACTGAAGCTTTCTTT.

The V and J genes are TRBV6-6 and TRBJ2-1; TRBD2 might be the D (6 bases). Germline CDR1 and CDR2: MNHNY and SVGAGI (reference sequence). V lost 1 base to trimming and J lost 3 bases, with 13 bases between them. The CDR3 loop spans 16 amino acids. For the CDR3, the DNA is TGTGCCAGCAGTTACTTCGCCGGGACTGGCTACAATGAGCAGTTCTTC. Encoded protein: CASSYFAGTGYNEQFF.

The sample holds a few counts of this clone. The chain's CDR3 is CASSVGWAEGNTIYF. CDR3 nucleotides: TGTGCCAGCAGCGTAGGATGGGCTGAAGGAAACACCATATATTTT. The chain couples TRBV11-3 to TRBJ1-3; D gene ambiguous. With 5 bases removed from V and 4 bases from J, the gap between germline ends came to 15 bases. The germline gives CDR1 SGHNT, CDR2 YENEEA. This CDR3 region has 15 residues.

This chain uses TRBV5-4 with TRBJ2-1, with a possible D match to TRBD2 (6 bases). CDR3 size: 16 residues. Germline assignment: CDR1 SGHNT and CDR2 YYREEE (reference sequence). Trimming took off 0 bases at V and 5 bases at J, with 15 bases between the two ends. CDR3 loop: CASSLAAGTGDNEQFF. The CDR3 bases are TGTGCCAGCAGCTTGGCAGCCGGGACGGGGGACAATGAGCAGTTCTTC.

The chain couples TRBV27 to TRBJ2-1; the D gene could be TRBD1 or TRBD2 (5 bases each). The V and J ends lost 3 bases and 0 bases respectively, with 6 bases between them. The CDR3 has 14 residues. The germline CDR1 and CDR2 sequences are MNHEY and SMNVEV (reference sequence). The CDR3 is CASSFGGSYNEQFF. The CDR3 bases are TGTGCCAGCAGTTTTGGGGGCTCCTACAATGAGCAGTTCTTC.

V usage is TRBV30 and J usage is TRBJ1-1; D unclear. This CDR3 is 14 amino acids long. The V end lost 1 base, the J end lost 0 bases, and 9 bases lay between the germline ends. The germline CDR1 and CDR2 sequences are GTSNPN and SVGIG (reference sequence). The DNA for the CDR3 is TGTGCCTGGAGTGAACTGATACTGAACACTGAAGCTTTCTTT. This codes for CAWSELILNTEAFF.

The chain recombines TRBV7-2 with TRBJ2-1, with D perhaps given as TRBD1 or TRBD2 (6 bases each). Trimming cost V 5 bases and J 10 bases, with 27 bases left between them. In germline, CDR1 is SGHTA, CDR2 FQGNSA. The CDR3 sequence is 17 residues long. The CDR3 nucleotides are TGTGCCAGCAGCAGGAGTATTGACAGGCCGTCCGGGGGCGAGCAGTTCTTC. It yields the protein CASSRSIDRPSGGEQFF.

The chain has TRBV7-9 and TRBJ1-2; D gene uncertain. Looked up from germline, CDR1 is SEHNR and CDR2 is FQNEAQ (reference sequence). Trimming cost V 1 base and J 4 bases, with 13 bases left between them. The CDR3 is made up of 15 amino acids. The CDR3 DNA is TGTGCCAGCAGCTTAGTCGGCAGGAAATCCTATGGCTACACCTTC. It translates to CASSLVGRKSYGYTF.

This clone was counted only a few times. V gene TRBV25-1 combines with J gene TRBJ1-6; 7 bases are a match to TRBD1. The CDR3 is made up of 15 amino acids. Germline assignment: CDR1 MGHDK and CDR2 SYGVNS. Losses at the gene ends were 5 bases for V and 7 bases for J; bases not matched to a gene: 8. Written as DNA, the CDR3 is TGTGCCAGCAGTCTGGGGGGCAGGGGGAATTCACCCCTCCACTTT. This sequence encodes CASSLGGRGNSPLHF.

The chain has TRBV19 and TRBJ1-3; D gene uncertain. The CDR3 runs to 11 residues. The V end lost 6 bases, the J end lost 13 bases, and 13 bases lay between the germline ends. Germline V gives CDR1 LNHDA, CDR2 SQIVND (reference sequence). CDR3 amino acids: CASREGQTIYF. In DNA form, the CDR3 reads TGTGCCAGTAGAGAGGGCCAGACGATATATTTT.

The rearrangement uses TRBV19 and TRBJ1-5; 10 bases line up with TRBD1. J lost 4 bases, V lost 4 bases, and 7 bases had no gene match. Germline CDR1 and CDR2: LNHDA and SQIVND (reference sequence). This CDR3 contains 16 residues. The CDR3 nucleotides read TGTGCCAGTAGTACAGGGACAGGGGAGTATAATCAGCCCCAGCATTTT. Its translation: CASSTGTGEYNQPQHF.

The chain employs TRBV6-9 and TRBJ1-1; D might be TRBD1 (5 bases). V dropped 2 bases and J dropped 4 bases, with 5 bases sitting between them. This CDR3 contains 12 residues. CDR1 is MNHGY, CDR2 SVAAGI, per germline. CDR3: CASSYGGTEAFF. CDR3 DNA sequence: TGTGCCAGCAGTTATGGGGGCACTGAAGCTTTCTTT.

The chain employs TRBV2 and TRBJ1-6; weak D call: TRBD1 (5 bases). Germline loops: CDR1 SNHLY, CDR2 FYNNEI. V shed 6 bases and J shed 7 bases, with 13 bases lying between them. This CDR3 contains 14 residues. CDR3 DNA: TGTGCCAGCAGCGCTGCGGGGCTAAATTCACCCCTCCACTTT. It codes for CASSAAGLNSPLHF.

This clone was counted a single time. This chain uses TRBV29-1 with TRBJ2-3, with D possibly TRBD2 on 6 matching bases. Trimming cost V 2 bases and J 0 bases, with 15 bases left between them. Germline V CDR1 and CDR2: SQVTM, ANQGSEA. This CDR3 is built from 16 residues. CDR3 region: CSVEKPGSRSTDTQYF. In DNA, the CDR3 is TGCAGCGTTGAAAAACCCGGGAGCAGGAGCACAGATACGCAGTATTTT.

This clone was seen just once. V is TRBV6-1 and J is TRBJ2-1; perhaps TRBD1 as D (5 bases). CDR1 MNHNS and CDR2 SASEGT come from the germline V gene. CDR3 length: 15 amino acids. Trimming pared 2 bases from V and 4 bases from J, leaving 12 bases between. The CDR3 here is CASSENRQIYNEQFF. CDR3 coding DNA: TGTGCCAGCAGTGAAAACAGACAGATTTACAATGAGCAGTTCTTC.

The chain is built from TRBV19 and TRBJ1-1, with D unclear. The ends were cut back, 5 bases at V and 0 bases at J, with 4 bases in the middle. Germline V gene data show CDR1 as LNHDA and CDR2 as SQIVND (reference sequence). The CDR3 runs 12 residues. This CDR3 reads CASSSMNTEAFF. The CDR3 DNA reads TGTGCCAGTAGTTCTATGAACACTGAAGCTTTCTTT.